This T cell receptor beta chain is drawn from a study of blood T cell repertoires in COVID-19. Profiling relied on immunoSEQ multiplex PCR, and the TCRdb table lists in-frame clones only, not all of them. Of tens of thousands of clones listed, 88% are singletons. Specimen: peripheral blood. The TCR sequence derives from a man aged 50 to 59 with active COVID-19.

In DNA form, the CDR3 reads TGCGCCAGCCGGCGGGAGCCCAGCACAGATACGCAGTATTTT. This encodes CASRREPSTDTQYF. The V call is TRBV5-1, the J call TRBJ2-3; 7 bases are a match to TRBD2. The CDR3 is 14 amino acids. Germline CDR1 reads SGHRS; CDR2 reads YFSETQ. Trimming took 7 bases from V and 0 from J; bases not matched to a gene: 5.